This TCR beta chain was sequenced for a study of T cells after posttransplantation cyclophosphamide (dated by TCRdb to the mid-2010s). Study-wide context: The study tracked T cell repertoire reconstitution by TRB sequencing after myeloablative bone marrow transplantation using posttransplantation cyclophosphamide as GVHD prophylaxis. Because TRA and TRB clonality correlated tightly in roughly nine samples, the subsequent TCR analyses were limited to TRB only. Blood from every one of the approximately 30 PTCy patients who had 1-year posttransplant specimens underwent TRB sequencing. Up to 3 additional blood samples from 2 to 5.2 years after transplant were also TRB-sequenced in 3 patients, as was pretransplant blood from a handful of patients. Public TRB sequences were queried against a database of over 3,600 sequences associated with responses to pathogens, tumor antigens, self-antigens and alloantigens. Samples from around 37 PTCy-treated patients, along with samples from roughly 15 of their related bone marrow donors, underwent antigen receptor sequencing.

Related bone marrow donors provided peripheral blood samples on the day of marrow donation. Peripheral blood and bone marrow mononuclear cells were isolated by Ficoll-Hypaque density centrifugation and cryopreserved. CD4+ and CD8+ T cells, including naive and memory subsets, were sorted by FACS using a FACSAria II. V loses 2 bases of germline sequence and J loses 2 bases, and the interval between the two ends is 23 bases. The CDR3 numbers 18 residues from cysteine through phenylalanine. CDR3 DNA is the only sequence kept; it has 54 bases, read in frame from the first base. Based on the germline V gene, the CDR1 and CDR2 sequences are SGHRS and YFSETQ. Concerning this clone itself: The antigen it recognizes is unknown. No quality values exist for individual bases; no much larger clone is one base distant.

The full study reports these points: Across the 45 or so patients, TRB clonality was highly associated with recipient CMV seropositivity and CMV reactivation, and diversity with PTCy was similar to that in the CNI/methotrexate controls. The TRB repertoires of T cells infiltrating skin or the GI tract showed only limited overlap with the TRB repertoires found in blood. Donor-recipient similarity was low at 1-2 months but increased during the first year, and donor CD8+ memory clones often dominated later blood repertoires.

Genomic DNA was used for TRB sequencing, which was performed with the immunoSEQ assay at survey resolution or with the hsTCRB kit. Per the authors' processing: The immunoSEQ software handled initial read processing, and the LymphoSeq R package was used for repertoire analyses. Clonality was calculated as 1 minus normalized Shannon entropy, and the Gini coefficient was also calculated for each TRB dataset. To infer phenotypes in unsorted samples, TRB sequences from sorted subsets of the recipient or donor were mapped onto the unsorted samples of the same recipient. TCRdb's version of the immuneACCESS table is confined to in-frame rearrangements and falls short of the full clone set. An unresolved V gene accounts for under half of the shortfall where checked; the remainder is of unknown origin. V, J and clone size reflect that table, while D and trimming were determined from the DNA. A total of roughly 6,800 clones appear in this sample, more than 85% of them only once. 3.9% of the sample lies in the top ten.

The sample comprised CD4+ T cells sorted from blood. The sequence was obtained from a woman in her fifties or sixties in good health and a related stem cell transplant donor. This receptor chain uses TRBV5-1 and TRBJ2-7; possibly the D gene is TRBD2, per 6 matching bases. The DNA reads as follows: TGCGCCAGCAGCTTCCCTCGGGGGATTGGGAGTATTGCCTACGAGCAGTACTTC. It encodes CASSFPRGIGSIAYEQYF.